This T cell receptor (beta chain) was retrieved from a study of OX40 agonist ivuxolimab in advanced cancers. Across the whole study: A male proportion of around 86% was recorded, with mean age roughly 60 years and range roughly 23 to 79. Study observations and caveats: Dose levels from 0.1 to 3.0 mg/kg saw CD4+ and CD8+ blood T cells expand clonally by week 6. Nonresponders included some who also had low normalized T-cell clonal expansion.

Of note for this clone: Its antigen is still unknown.

Profiled with immunoSEQ multiplex PCR; TCRdb holds only in-frame clones, not every one. The table shows 50,000 to 75,000 clones, with approximately 92% occurring only once. The CDR3 consists of 15 residues. Germline V lookup: CDR1 SGHTA, CDR2 FQGTGA. V was pared by 6 bases and J by 7 bases, with 11 bases of the junction left unmatched. This clonotype was sampled from an adult with an advanced solid tumor such as melanoma, head and neck, liver or kidney cancer. The source was CD4+ or CD8+ T cells sorted from blood, collected in a trial of the OX40 agonist ivuxolimab. V and J are TRBV7-3 and TRBJ2-1, with 8 positions matching TRBD1. This CDR3 reads CASSPRTGTRNEQFF. CDR3 sequence (DNA): TGTGCCAGCAGTCCGCGGACAGGGACAAGGAATGAGCAGTTCTTC. The full variable domain, with the rest looked up from reference TRBV7-3 and TRBJ2-1, is GAGVSQTPSNKVTEKGKYVELRCDPISGHTALYWYRQSLGQGPEFLIYFQGTGAADDSGLPNDRFFAVRPEGSVSTLKIQRTERGDSAVYLCASSPRTGTRNEQFFGPGTRLTVL.